The source of this T cell receptor beta chain is a study of blood T cells in healthy people across ages. Trimming took 4 bases from V and 2 from J, leaving 14 bases between them. CDR3 length equals 15 residues. Donors were healthy Caucasian individuals from Russia aged roughly 6 to 95. PBMCs numbering at least 6 million were isolated per sample. This clonotype was seen at least ten times. Then a second PCR, running about 7 to 11 cycles, was carried out with a sample-barcoded 5' primer and a J-beta primer mix. Each cDNA molecule received a tag from a template-switch adaptor that had 12 random nucleotides. TCRdb passed the 5' RACE reads through MiXCR, listing each CDR3 protein once. This repertoire shows some 670,000 distinct CDR3 sequences, roughly half found once; its top ten account for roughly 12%.

Input material: blood. The V and J genes are TRBV12-3 or TRBV12-4 and TRBJ1-2; D perhaps matches TRBD1 (5 bases). The clonotype was recovered from a woman older than 75 in good health. The CDR3 nucleotides are TGTGCCAGCAGTTCAACGGGACTCTTAAACTATGGCTACACCTTC. This translates into CASSSTGLLNYGYTF.